These 25 T cell receptor beta chains were all obtained from the same sample, sequenced in a study of tumor and adjacent non-tumor tissue in lung cancer. A modified ARM-PCR protocol with three rounds of nested PCR amplified TCRbeta. TCRdb recomputed calls from the multiplex PCR reads with MiXCR, one row per CDR3 protein. The table includes 65,000 to 85,000 distinct CDR3 sequences, around 80% detected once. No cell sorting was done before RNA was extracted from the tissue. More than 3 cm separated this lung sample from the edge of the tumor. Sequencing was performed on distant non-tumor lung tissue. These receptors were taken from a man aged 60 to 75 with non-small cell lung cancer.

The chain joins TRBV4-2 to TRBJ2-7; 7 nucleotides align to TRBD2. This CDR3 spans 14 amino acids. CDR1 is LGHNA, CDR2 YNFKEQ, per germline. V lost 4 bases, J lost 10 bases, and 13 bases stayed unmatched. The CDR3 protein is CASSLEGRAYNQYF. DNA for the CDR3: TGTGCCAGCAGCCTAGAAGGGAGGGCCTACAATCAGTACTTC.

About this clonotype: As the CDR3 is not closed by the conserved phenylalanine or tryptophan, this likely results from a read error. This rearrangement joins TRBV5-4 to TRBJ2-1, with 11 bases lining up with TRBD2. The CDR3 runs 16 residues. Germline-derived CDR1 and CDR2 are SGHNT and YYREEE (reference sequence). The CDR3 nucleotides read TGTGCCTGCAGCTCTAGGTTAGCGGGAGGGGTTCTTGAGCAGTTCTTA. Translated: CACSSRLAGGVLEQFL.

This chain links TRBV29-1 with TRBJ2-3, with 7 bases matching TRBD2. This CDR3 contains 15 residues. The V gene end was trimmed by 4 bases and the J gene end by 5 bases; junction bases not matched to a gene: 12. CDR1 is SQVTM, CDR2 ANQGSEA, per germline. DNA for the CDR3: TGCAGCGTTGTTAGATCTAGCGGCTTCAGAGATACGCAGTATTTT. It codes for CSVVRSSGFRDTQYF.

A note on this clonotype: An end of the junction differs from the germline gene, which may be a read error. The gene calls are TRBV7-8 and TRBJ2-7, with D unresolved. CDR3 length equals 16 residues. Per the germline V gene, CDR1 is SGHVS and CDR2 is FQNEAQ. CDR3 in DNA: TGTGCCAGCAGCTTAGATGGGCTTGGCTGCTCCTACGGGCAGTACTTC. This encodes CASSLDGLGCSYGQYF.

Note on this clonotype: Its ends do not fully match the called genes, so a read error is possible. This chain joins TRBV7-2 and TRBJ1-1, with D perhaps TRBD1 (5 bases). This CDR3 is 16 amino acids long. Germline V CDR1 and CDR2: SGHTA, FQGNSA. This CDR3 reads CVSSLGWGEAYTEAFF. In DNA, the CDR3 is TGTGTCAGCAGCTTAGGGTGGGGGGAGGCGTACACTGAAGCTTTCTTT.

The V gene is TRBV6-1, the J gene TRBJ2-3; 8 bases are shared with TRBD2. Germline lookup yields CDR1 MNHNS and CDR2 SASEGT. With 2 bases clipped from V and 8 bases from J, the junction kept 9 bases outside the gene matches. The CDR3 is 15 residues long. The CDR3 bases are TGTGCCAGCAGTGAACTAACGGGAGGGGCAGTTACGCAGTATTTT. This gives the protein CASSELTGGAVTQYF.

About this clonotype: The junction departs from germline at one end; a sequencing error may be responsible. The J gene is TRBJ2-7, the V gene TRBV28; TRBD1 is a possible D gene (5 bases). CDR3 length: 13 residues. In germline, CDR1 is MDHEN, CDR2 SYDVKM. The CDR3 region is CASQDRTSYGHYF. The CDR3 DNA reads as TGCGCCAGCCAAGACAGAACATCCTACGGGCATTACTTC.

On this clonotype: Without the conserved terminal phenylalanine or tryptophan, this CDR3 likely stems from a read error. The chain links TRBV7-9 to TRBJ1-2, with D uncertain. The V end was cut by 1 base, the J end by 3 bases, with 6 bases between. The V gene's germline CDR1 is SEHNR and CDR2 FQNEAQ (reference sequence). The CDR3 is made up of 13 amino acids. CDR3 protein: CASSLGGDYGYTL. The CDR3 nucleotides are TGTGCCAGCAGCTTAGGAGGAGACTATGGCTACACCCTC.

The chain joins TRBV5-5 to TRBJ2-3; D is possibly TRBD2 (5 bases). Trimming took 7 bases from V and 4 from J, leaving 16 bases between them. The CDR3 runs 14 residues. The germline V gene encodes CDR1 SGHKS and CDR2 YYEKEE (reference sequence). CDR3 protein: CASQWGERPDTQYF. As DNA, the CDR3 is TGTGCCAGCCAGTGGGGAGAGCGGCCAGATACGCAGTATTTT.

Regarding this clonotype: A much larger clone differs from this one at a single base, so this may be a read error. This chain links TRBV24-1 with TRBJ2-7; a possible D gene is TRBD2 (5 bases). The CDR3 spans 13 residues. Germline values: CDR1 KGHDR, CDR2 SFDVKD. The V end lost 6 bases, the J end lost 0 bases, and 8 bases lay between the germline ends. DNA for the CDR3: TGTGCCACCAGTAGACGGGACTCCTACGAGCAGTACTTC. Translation: CATSRRDSYEQYF.

This chain links TRBV11-2 with TRBJ2-5; 10 bases match TRBD1. Germline values: CDR1 SGHAT, CDR2 FQNNGV. Trimming took 6 bases from V and 8 from J; bases not matched to a gene: 9. This CDR3 spans 14 amino acids. The CDR3 reads CASRGTGESETQYF. The DNA for the CDR3 is TGTGCCAGCAGGGGGACAGGGGAATCAGAAACCCAGTACTTC. The entire variable domain, with the rest obtained from reference TRBV11-2 and TRBJ2-5, is as follows: EAGVAQSPRYKIIEKRQSVAFWCNPISGHATLYWYQQILGQGPKLLIQFQNNGVVDDSQLPKDRFSAERLKGVDSTLKIQPAKLEDSAVYLCASRGTGESETQYFGPGTRLLVL.

The chain links TRBV5-1 to TRBJ2-3; 13 nucleotides line up with TRBD2. Germline assignment: CDR1 SGHRS and CDR2 YFSETQ. The CDR3 length is 17 residues. With V trimmed by 4 bases and J by 7 bases, 12 bases remained unmatched. CDR3 sequence: CASSLRTSGSRTNTQYF. In nucleotides, the CDR3 is TGCGCCAGCAGCCTACGGACTAGCGGGAGTAGGACAAATACGCAGTATTTT.

A note on this clonotype: Since a much larger clone is just one base distant, this may be a read error. The genes are TRBV28 and TRBJ2-7, with 7 bases that match TRBD1. With 8 bases clipped from V and 2 bases from J, the junction kept 15 bases outside the gene matches. The CDR3 is made up of 16 amino acids. Germline V gene lookup returns CDR1 MDHEN and CDR2 SYDVKM. CDR3 DNA: TGTGCCAGCGGACCCTCGAGGGACAGCTTCACCTACGAGCAGTACTTC. Amino acid sequence: CASGPSRDSFTYEQYF.

This clonotype was detected a few times. The CDR3 does not close with the conserved phenylalanine or tryptophan, likely indicating a read error. The chain recombines TRBV11-3 with TRBJ2-1, with 8 bases aligning to TRBD2. Germline V gives CDR1 SGHNT, CDR2 YENEEA. This CDR3 is 16 amino acids long. V lost 5 bases, J lost 9 bases, and 15 bases stayed unmatched. CDR3 region: CASSLNQLAGLGEQFV. DNA for the CDR3: TGTGCCAGCAGCCTCAACCAGCTAGCGGGCTTAGGTGAGCAGTTCGTC.

The chain carries TRBV10-3 and TRBJ1-5; 10 bases agree with TRBD1. The end of the DNA aligns better with TRBJ2-3, so the J call may be wrong. The CDR3 runs to 14 residues. Germline V gene lookup returns CDR1 ENHRY and CDR2 SYGVKD. The CDR3 is CAISSDRGDQPQYF. CDR3 nucleotides: TGTGCCATCAGCTCGGACAGGGGGGATCAGCCCCAGTATTTT.

The rearrangement links TRBV24-1 to TRBJ2-3, with D unclear. Germline values: CDR1 KGHDR, CDR2 SFDVKD. Trimming left V 8 bases short and J 4 bases short, with 18 bases between. CDR3 length equals 15 residues. CDR3 in DNA: TGTGCCACCATTGACCCCACGGAATCATCAGATACGCAGTATTTT. Protein product: CATIDPTESSDTQYF.

On this clonotype itself: At one end the junction does not follow the germline gene, possibly because of a read error. J is TRBJ2-7 and V is TRBV5-1; tentatively, D is TRBD1 or TRBD2 (6 bases each). Germline loops: CDR1 SGHRS, CDR2 YFSETQ. The CDR3 has 15 amino acids. The CDR3 DNA sequence: TGCGCCAGCAGTTCAGGGGACTTTTCCTCCTACGAGCACTACTTC. Its translation: CASSSGDFSSYEHYF. The variable domain in full, completed from reference TRBV5-1 and TRBJ2-7, reads KAGVTQTPRYLIKTRGQQVTLSCSPISGHRSVSWYQQTPGQGLQFLFEYFSETQRNKGNFPGRFSGRQFSNSRSEMNVSTLELGDSALYLCASSSGDFSSYEHYFGPGTRLTVT.

Comments on this clonotype: A much larger clone lies one base from this, so it may be a read error. Here the CDR3 omits its conserved ending phenylalanine or tryptophan, so a read error is the likely source. This chain connects TRBV28 to TRBJ2-7; D might be TRBD2 (6 bases). V was cut by 5 bases and J by 5 bases, with 13 bases left in between. The CDR3 spans 13 residues. Germline V gene data show CDR1 as MDHEN and CDR2 as SYDVKM. Here the CDR3 DNA reads TGTGCCAGCAGTACGGGACTGAGCAACGAGCAGTACCTC. It is translated as CASSTGLSNEQYL.

Comment on this clonotype: The germline gene is not matched at one end of the junction; a read error may be the cause. This chain uses TRBV5-5 with TRBJ1-6; weak D call: TRBD1 (6 bases). Germline CDR1 reads SGHKS; CDR2 reads YYEKEE (reference sequence). The CDR3 length is 15 residues. CDR3 loop: CASSLRQGNGLPFHF. The CDR3 DNA follows: TGTGCCAGCAGTTTGAGGCAGGGGAATGGATTACCCTTCCACTTT.

On this clonotype itself: The junction departs from germline at one end; a sequencing error may be responsible. The chain joins TRBV6-1 to TRBJ2-3; possible D gene TRBD2, 5 bases. The V gene's germline CDR1 is MNHNS and CDR2 SASEGT. The length of the CDR3 is 14 residues. The CDR3 DNA is TGTGCCATCAGTTCGGGGTGTTCGACAGATACGCAGTATTTT. Translated: CAISSGCSTDTQYF.

The chain combines TRBV6-6 with TRBJ2-1; perhaps TRBD1 as D (6 bases). CDR1 is MNHNY, CDR2 SVGAGI, per germline (reference sequence). V was clipped by 10 bases and J by 7 bases, with 17 bases between them. CDR3 size: 13 residues. The CDR3 loop is CANRPITGNEQFF. CDR3 coding DNA: TGTGCCAACAGGCCAATCACAGGGAATGAGCAGTTCTTC.

The rearrangement uses TRBV24-1 and TRBJ2-5, with D possibly being TRBD1 (6 bases). The germline V gene has CDR1 KGHDR and CDR2 SFDVKD. The CDR3 is 15 amino acids. V lost 12 bases and J 6 bases, leaving 25 bases between the germline ends. Here the CDR3 DNA reads TGTGCCGCTAGTGTCGGTACAGGGCTGGGAAAGACCCAGTACTTC. Translated, it gives CAASVGTGLGKTQYF.

As concerns this clonotype: The junction shows a germline mismatch at one end, possibly a read error. The chain joins TRBV6-2 or TRBV6-3 to TRBJ2-7; D perhaps matches TRBD1 (5 bases). In germline, CDR1 is MNHEY, CDR2 SVGEGT. The CDR3 is 14 residues long. CDR3 nucleotide sequence: TGTGCTATTAGTACTTACCTGACAGCCTACGAACAGTACTTC. It encodes CAISTYLTAYEQYF.

With regard to this clonotype: One junction end does not reproduce the germline sequence, and a read error may be involved. V is TRBV24-1 and J is TRBJ2-3, with 9 nucleotides matching TRBD2. The germline CDR1 and CDR2 sequences are KGHDR and SFDVKD. The CDR3 spans 16 residues. The CDR3 region is CVTSDDWTSVSNRQYF. In DNA form, the CDR3 reads TGTGTCACCAGTGATGATTGGACTAGCGTGAGTAATAGGCAGTATTTT.

This clonotype was detected only a few times. The junction departs from the called germline gene at one end, perhaps through a read error. The chain employs TRBV6-1 and TRBJ1-2, with D unresolved. The CDR3 covers 10 residues. The germline V gene has CDR1 MNHNS and CDR2 SASEGT. The CDR3 loop reads CASREDGYTF. The CDR3 region has the DNA TGTGCCAGCAGGGAAGATGGCTACACCTTC.